This entry is about one TCR beta chain. The antigen is unknown. This sample was included in a study of T cells after yellow fever vaccination. Study-wide context: Preparing low-cell-number fractions relied on SMART-Seq v4 Ultra Low Input. General study findings and limits: The presence of abundant clonotypes contaminating from the bulk population was possible in FACS-sorted repertoires. Only a minor proportion of clonotypes was detected across both CD4 and CD8 compartments.

TCRdb used MiXCR to reprocess the 5' RACE reads, holding one entry per CDR3 protein. The sample lists hundreds of thousands of distinct CDR3 sequences; 8.7% were seen once. The CDR3 is made up of 16 amino acids. V trimming: 3 bases; J trimming: 5 bases; junction bases outside the gene matches: 12. CDR1 is LNHDA and CDR2 is SQIVND in the germline V gene (reference sequence). The chain joins TRBV19 to TRBJ2-5, with 7 bases fitting TRBD2. The source was PBMCs, collected on the day of the first yellow fever vaccination. The sequence derives from a man aged 18 to 29 who received the YFV17D yellow fever vaccine. The CDR3, as DNA: TGTGCCAGTAGTATTTCGGGAGGAAGCGGTGGGGAGACCCAGTACTTC. Translated: CASSISGGSGGETQYF.